This T cell receptor (beta chain) was identified during a study of OX40 agonist ivuxolimab in advanced cancers. Study conclusions and caveats: Relatively little clonal expansion, among the lowest observed, appeared in partial responders at 0.1-3.0 mg/kg.

As regards this clone: Its antigen remains unidentified.

CDR3 length: 16 amino acids. J lost 4 bases, V lost 4 bases, and 11 bases had no gene match. Per the germline V gene, CDR1 is ENHRY and CDR2 is SYGVKD. TCRdb keeps only in-frame clones here, not all; method: immunoSEQ multiplex PCR. The sample has fewer than 100,000 clones, 86% seen once. Autoimmune disease history or systemic immunosuppression meant exclusion. This receptor was obtained from an adult with an advanced solid tumor such as melanoma, head and neck, liver or kidney cancer. The chain joins TRBV10-3 to TRBJ2-7; 9 bases agree with TRBD2. The material was CD4+ or CD8+ T cells sorted from blood, obtained in a trial of the OX40 agonist ivuxolimab. The chain's CDR3 is CAISVSVAGVSYEQYF. The DNA for the CDR3 is TGTGCCATCAGTGTTTCGGTAGCGGGGGTTTCGTACGAGCAGTACTTC.